The 9 T cell receptor beta chains presented below share a single source sample, sequenced in a study of blood T cell repertoires in COVID-19. The protocol was immunoSEQ multiplex PCR, while the TCRdb copy is restricted to in-frame clones and leaves out a portion. Of roughly 280,000 clones in the sample, nearly 90% are singletons; the top ten hold more than 1.5%. Sample: PBMCs or T cells enriched from blood (not recorded which). Every receptor here comes from a woman between 55 and 75 years old who had recovered from COVID-19.

This rearrangement joins TRBV18 to TRBJ2-7; 11 nucleotides line up with TRBD2. The germline V gene encodes CDR1 KGHSH and CDR2 LQKENI. The CDR3 runs to 15 residues. J was trimmed by 7 bases and V by 3 bases; bases with no gene match: 8. In DNA form, the CDR3 reads TGTGCCAGCTCACCCTTAGCGGGAGGGCCTAGTGAGCAGTACTTC. Translating gives CASSPLAGGPSEQYF. The full variable domain, completed using reference TRBV18 and TRBJ2-7, is NAGVMQNPRHLVRRRGQEARLRCSPMKGHSHVYWYRQLPEEGLKFMVYLQKENIIDESGMPKERFSAEFPKEGPSILRIQQVVRGDSAAYFCASSPLAGGPSEQYFGPGTRLTVT.

The CDR3 DNA sequence: TGTGCCAGCTCATCAGACAGGGGAAAGCCTGGGGCCAACGTCCTGACTTTC. Its protein is CASSSDRGKPGANVLTF. This rearrangement joins TRBV18 to TRBJ2-6; 8 positions agree with TRBD1. In germline, CDR1 is KGHSH, CDR2 LQKENI. This CDR3 contains 17 residues. J lost 2 bases, V lost 5 bases, and 8 bases had no gene match.

The V and J genes are TRBV28 and TRBJ1-3; D call uncertain. V was pared by 7 bases and J by 0 bases, with 16 bases between. This CDR3 contains 16 residues. CDR1 and CDR2 (germline): MDHEN, SYDVKM. CDR3: CASTGYQSSSGNTIYF. The CDR3, as DNA: TGTGCCAGCACGGGGTACCAATCCTCCTCTGGAAACACCATATATTTT.

V gene TRBV2 combines with J gene TRBJ1-5, with 7 nucleotides matching TRBD1. With 6 bases clipped from V and 0 bases from J, the junction kept 2 bases outside the gene matches. Germline V gene lookup returns CDR1 SNHLY and CDR2 FYNNEI. The length of the CDR3 is 14 residues. The DNA for the CDR3 is TGTGCCAGCAGGGGACAGTATAGCAATCAGCCCCAGCATTTT. This codes for CASRGQYSNQPQHF.

This clone appeared a single time. This chain links TRBV7-9 with TRBJ2-7; 7 bases map to TRBD2. CDR1 SEHNR and CDR2 FQNEAQ come from the germline V gene (reference sequence). The CDR3 extends over 12 amino acids. The CDR3 DNA reads TGTGCTGGGGGGGACCAAGGTGGCGAGCAGTACTTC. Translating gives CAGGDQGGEQYF.

This clone was counted between two and nine times. The genes are TRBV3-1 (or the pseudogene TRBV3-2) and TRBJ2-7; 8 bases match TRBD1. The CDR3 has 14 amino acids. Germline V CDR1 and CDR2: LGHDT, YNNKEL (reference sequence). Trimming cost V 4 bases and J 4 bases; bases outside gene matches: 6. Written as DNA, the CDR3 is TGTGCCAGCAGCCTTGGACAGGGAGGTTACGAGCAGTACTTC. This encodes CASSLGQGGYEQYF.

This clone was seen only a few times. The rearrangement joins TRBV7-3 to TRBJ2-1; possible D gene TRBD2, 5 bases. The length of the CDR3 is 13 residues. V lost 3 bases and J 9 bases, leaving 12 bases between the germline ends. CDR1 and CDR2 from the germline V gene are SGHTA and FQGTGA. The CDR3 loop reads CASSFGPTSEQFF. The CDR3 nucleotides read TGTGCCAGCAGCTTTGGGCCAACTAGTGAGCAGTTCTTC.

The V gene is TRBV30, the J gene TRBJ2-5; a weak D match, TRBD1 (6 bases). Germline lookup yields CDR1 GTSNPN and CDR2 SVGIG (reference sequence). Deletions cut 0 bases from V and 4 bases from J, with 15 bases between. CDR3 size: 15 residues. This CDR3 reads CAWSVGRGRRETQYF. As DNA, the CDR3 is TGTGCCTGGAGTGTCGGCAGGGGCCGGAGAGAGACCCAGTACTTC.

This clone was recorded only once. J is TRBJ2-1 and V is TRBV5-1, with 10 bases that match TRBD1. The CDR3 length is 14 residues. V trimming: 5 bases; J trimming: 5 bases; junction bases outside the gene matches: 4. Looked up from germline, CDR1 is SGHRS and CDR2 is YFSETQ. The CDR3 DNA follows: TGCGCCAGCAGTCGGGACAGGGGAGACAATGAGCAGTTCTTC. The encoded protein is CASSRDRGDNEQFF.